Below, one T cell receptor (beta chain) is given with its context. Its antigen has not been determined. No base quality values were provided; no much bigger clone lies one nucleotide off. The cysteine opens and the phenylalanine closes a CDR3 of 16 amino acids. Of all the DNA, just the CDR3 is kept, 48 bases in frame from base 1. For this chain, trimming is 0 bases at the V end and 1 base at the J end, and the number of junction bases without a gene match is 4. The CDR1 and CDR2 encoded by the germline V gene are SGDLS and YYNGEE. The data were obtained in a study of T-cell memory formation after mild COVID-19 (dated by TCRdb to about 2021). General notes on the study: TCR sequence clusters from the two donors were found to be largely donor specific. In two donors, T-cell clones that expanded and contracted after mild COVID-19 were tracked by sequencing TCRalpha and TCRbeta repertoires over time. Two young, previously healthy adult volunteers made up the cohort, one male and one female.

Ficoll-Paque density gradient centrifugation was the method used to isolate PBMCs. The listed sequencing device is Illumina NovaSeq 6000. cDNA libraries for TCRalpha and TCRbeta were prepared by 5'RACE using constant-segment primers, with sample barcodes and unique molecular identifiers added. RNA was extracted from every sample with Trizol reagent. Libraries were amplified in two PCR steps, with a second sample barcode and Illumina TruSeq adapters added in the second step. Sequencing of the libraries was done on an Illumina NovaSeq, producing 2 x 150 bp paired-end reads. The authors' pipeline ran thus. With migec v1.2.7, reads were demultiplexed and then collapsed into UMI-guided consensus sequences. With mixcr v2.1.11, UMI consensuses were aligned to TRA and TRB V and J templates and assembled into clonotypes. A clonotype was counted as expanded or contracted only if both edgeR and NoisET called the change significant, with noise models trained on biological replicates. For edgeR calls, the cutoffs were a false discovery rate-adjusted p below 0.01 and a log2 fold-change threshold of 1. As an exploratory analysis of dynamics, PCA with hierarchical clustering was applied to max-normalized trajectories of the 1000 most abundant clonotypes. Separately sequenced CD4+ and CD8+ repertoires were used to assign the CD4 or CD8 phenotype of responding clones. TCRdb reprocessed the public reads (quality trimming at Q25 with fastp, clone calling with MiXCR) and kept in-frame beta chains. Duplicate CDR3 protein sequences are folded into a single record with the most common DNA and genes. The V and J calls were not made by the authors but by TCRdb's processing. The sample table holds nearly 250,000 distinct CDR3 sequences, of which 15% to 19% were seen once. The ten largest clones take up 2.1% of the sample.

Findings and caveats that apply to the study as a whole: The study covered only a couple of mild cases, and larger cohorts including severe cases with pre-infection samples were considered necessary. Contracting CD4+ clones were located mainly in the CM and EM memory subsets, whereas CD8+ clones were found to be enriched in EMRA. Clones that contracted from day 15 to 85 showed balanced CD4/CD8 phenotypes, whereas a second wave of clones that expanded from day 15 to 37 leaned towards CD4+. SARS-CoV-2 specificity was not confirmed for the second-wave clones peaking on day 37. The detection of some responding clones in pre-infection memory suggests that pre-existing cross-reactive memory T cells joined the SARS-CoV-2 response.

The clonotype comes from an adult woman who had mild COVID-19 (a few samples of this study predate the infection). The sample titles of this study are shuffled in the database, so cell type and time point are left out; the donor was told from shared clones. Sequencing was performed on PBMCs or a T cell subset sorted from them (not recorded which). Recombination joined TRBV9 with TRBJ2-5, and 9 junctional nucleotides match TRBD2. The CDR3 protein is CASSVGSGRLQETQYF. The sequence in DNA is TGTGCCAGCAGCGTAGGGAGCGGGAGGCTCCAAGAGACCCAGTACTTC.